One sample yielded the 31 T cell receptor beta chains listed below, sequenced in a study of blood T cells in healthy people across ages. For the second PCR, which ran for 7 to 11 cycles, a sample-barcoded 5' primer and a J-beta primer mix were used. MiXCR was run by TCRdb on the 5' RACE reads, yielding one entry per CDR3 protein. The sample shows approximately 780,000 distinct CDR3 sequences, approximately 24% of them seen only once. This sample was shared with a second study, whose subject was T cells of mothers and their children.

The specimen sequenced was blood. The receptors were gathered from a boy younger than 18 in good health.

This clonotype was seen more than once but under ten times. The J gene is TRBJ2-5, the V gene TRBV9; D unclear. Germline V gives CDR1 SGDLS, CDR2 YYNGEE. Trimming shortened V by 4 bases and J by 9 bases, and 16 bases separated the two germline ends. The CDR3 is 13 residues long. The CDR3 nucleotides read TGTGCCAGCAGCCGGGCGATTAGGGTCTCCCAGTACTTC. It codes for CASSRAIRVSQYF.

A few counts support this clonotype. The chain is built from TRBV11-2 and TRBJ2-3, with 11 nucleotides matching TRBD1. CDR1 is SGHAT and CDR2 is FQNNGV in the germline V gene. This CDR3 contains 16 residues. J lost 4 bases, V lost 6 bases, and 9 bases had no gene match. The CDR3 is CASRTWDRGKADTQYF. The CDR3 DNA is TGTGCCAGCAGGACGTGGGACAGGGGGAAAGCAGATACGCAGTATTTT. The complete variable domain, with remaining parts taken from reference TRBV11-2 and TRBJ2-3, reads EAGVAQSPRYKIIEKRQSVAFWCNPISGHATLYWYQQILGQGPKLLIQFQNNGVVDDSQLPKDRFSAERLKGVDSTLKIQPAKLEDSAVYLCASRTWDRGKADTQYFGPGTRLTVL.

The DNA of the CDR3 is TGTGCCAGCAGCCGGCTAGGTAGCACAGATACGCAGTATTTT. Residues: CASSRLGSTDTQYF. J is TRBJ2-3 and V is TRBV2; D call uncertain. V was clipped by 6 bases and J by 0 bases, with 10 bases between them. Per germline, CDR1 SNHLY and CDR2 FYNNEI. This CDR3 contains 14 residues.

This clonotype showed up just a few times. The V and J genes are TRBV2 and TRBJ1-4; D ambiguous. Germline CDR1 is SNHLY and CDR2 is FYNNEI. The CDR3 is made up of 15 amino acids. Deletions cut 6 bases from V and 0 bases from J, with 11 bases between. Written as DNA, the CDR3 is TGTGCCAGCAGGGCACGTGTTGCAACTAATGAAAAACTGTTTTTT. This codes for CASRARVATNEKLFF.

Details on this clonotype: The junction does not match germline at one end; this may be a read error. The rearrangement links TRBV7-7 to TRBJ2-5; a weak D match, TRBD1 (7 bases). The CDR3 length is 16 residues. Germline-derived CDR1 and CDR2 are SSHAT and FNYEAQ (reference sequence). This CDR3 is CASSARGGVGGETQYF. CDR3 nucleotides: TGTGCTAGCAGCGCCCGAGGGGGCGTCGGGGGAGAGACCCAGTACTTC.

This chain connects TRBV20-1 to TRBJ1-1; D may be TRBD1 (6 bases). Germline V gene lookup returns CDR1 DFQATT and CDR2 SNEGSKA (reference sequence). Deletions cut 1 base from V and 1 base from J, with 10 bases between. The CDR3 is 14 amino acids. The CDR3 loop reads CSARVRGQNTEAFF. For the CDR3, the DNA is TGCAGTGCTAGAGTTAGGGGACAGAACACTGAAGCTTTCTTT.

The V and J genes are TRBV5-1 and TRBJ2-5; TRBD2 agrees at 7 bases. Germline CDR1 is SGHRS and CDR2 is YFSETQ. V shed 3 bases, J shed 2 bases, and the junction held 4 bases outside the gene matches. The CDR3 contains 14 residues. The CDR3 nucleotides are TGCGCCAGCAGCTGGGCGGGACTACAAGAGACCCAGTACTTC. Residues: CASSWAGLQETQYF.

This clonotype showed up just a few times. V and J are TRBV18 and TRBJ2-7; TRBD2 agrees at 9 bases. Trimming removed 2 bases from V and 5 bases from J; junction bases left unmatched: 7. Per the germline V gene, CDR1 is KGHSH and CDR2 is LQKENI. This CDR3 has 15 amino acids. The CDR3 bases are TGTGCCAGCTCACCAGGGGCTAGCGGGGCCCACGAGCAGTACTTC. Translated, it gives CASSPGASGAHEQYF.

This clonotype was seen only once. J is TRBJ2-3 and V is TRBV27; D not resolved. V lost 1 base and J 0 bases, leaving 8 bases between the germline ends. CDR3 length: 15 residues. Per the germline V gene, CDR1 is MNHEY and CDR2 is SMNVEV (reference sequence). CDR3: CASSLYGTSTDTQYF. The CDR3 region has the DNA TGTGCCAGCAGTTTATACGGTACTAGCACAGATACGCAGTATTTT.

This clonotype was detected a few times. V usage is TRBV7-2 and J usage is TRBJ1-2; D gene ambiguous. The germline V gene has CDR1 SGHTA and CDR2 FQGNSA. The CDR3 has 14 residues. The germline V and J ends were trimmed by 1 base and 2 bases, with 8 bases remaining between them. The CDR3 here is CASSLVDLNYGYTF. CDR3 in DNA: TGTGCCAGCAGCTTAGTTGACTTAAACTATGGCTACACCTTC. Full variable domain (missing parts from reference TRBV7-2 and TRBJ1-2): GAGVSQSPSNKVTEKGKDVELRCDPISGHTALYWYRQSLGQGLEFLIYFQGNSAPDKSGLPSDRFSAERTGGSVSTLTIQRTQQEDSAVYLCASSLVDLNYGYTFGSGTRLTVV.

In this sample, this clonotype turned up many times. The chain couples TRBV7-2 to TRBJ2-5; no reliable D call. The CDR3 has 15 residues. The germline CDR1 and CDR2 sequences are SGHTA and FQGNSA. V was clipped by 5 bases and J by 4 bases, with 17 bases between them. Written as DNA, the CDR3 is TGTGCCAGCAGCCGAGATCGTTTTACGGGAGAGACCCAGTACTTC. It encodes CASSRDRFTGETQYF.

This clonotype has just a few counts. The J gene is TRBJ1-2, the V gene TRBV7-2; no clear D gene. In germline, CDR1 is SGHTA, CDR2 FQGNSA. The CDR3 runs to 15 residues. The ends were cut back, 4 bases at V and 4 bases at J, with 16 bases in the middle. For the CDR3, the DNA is TGTGCCAGCAGCTCATCCTTCGTACAGAGCTATGGCTACACCTTC. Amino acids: CASSSSFVQSYGYTF.

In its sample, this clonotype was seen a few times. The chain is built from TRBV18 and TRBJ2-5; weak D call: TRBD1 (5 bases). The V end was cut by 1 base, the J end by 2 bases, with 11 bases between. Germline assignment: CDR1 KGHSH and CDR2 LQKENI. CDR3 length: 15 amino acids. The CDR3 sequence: CASSPRAGPQETQYF. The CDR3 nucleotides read TGTGCCAGCTCACCACGGGCAGGGCCACAAGAGACCCAGTACTTC.

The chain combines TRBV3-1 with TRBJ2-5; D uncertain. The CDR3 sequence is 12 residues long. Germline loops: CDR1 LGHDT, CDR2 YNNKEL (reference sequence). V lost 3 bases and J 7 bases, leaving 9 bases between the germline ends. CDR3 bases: TGTGCCAGCAGCCAGGATTGGGTGACCCAGTACTTC. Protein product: CASSQDWVTQYF.

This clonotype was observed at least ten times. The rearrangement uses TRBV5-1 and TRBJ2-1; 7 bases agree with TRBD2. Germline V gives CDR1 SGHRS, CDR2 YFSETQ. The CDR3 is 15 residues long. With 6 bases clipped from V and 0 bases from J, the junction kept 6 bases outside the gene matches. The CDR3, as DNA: TGCGCCAGCAACTGGGGGGGAAGCTCCTACAATGAGCAGTTCTTC. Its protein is CASNWGGSSYNEQFF.

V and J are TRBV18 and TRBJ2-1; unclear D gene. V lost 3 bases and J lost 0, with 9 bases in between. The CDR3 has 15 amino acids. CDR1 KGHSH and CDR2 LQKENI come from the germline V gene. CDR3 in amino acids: CASSPRTDSYNEQFF. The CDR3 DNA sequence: TGTGCCAGCTCACCCAGGACCGACTCCTACAATGAGCAGTTCTTC.

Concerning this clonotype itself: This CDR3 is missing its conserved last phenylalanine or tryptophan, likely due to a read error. CDR3 loop: CASSSLTGVGPQHS. As DNA, the CDR3 is TGTGCCAGCAGCTCCTTGACTGGGGTGGGGCCCCAGCATTCT. The rearrangement joins TRBV7-2 to TRBJ1-5; D is undetermined. V lost 4 bases and J 9 bases, leaving 16 bases between the germline ends. Germline CDR1 and CDR2: SGHTA and FQGNSA. The CDR3 runs 14 residues.

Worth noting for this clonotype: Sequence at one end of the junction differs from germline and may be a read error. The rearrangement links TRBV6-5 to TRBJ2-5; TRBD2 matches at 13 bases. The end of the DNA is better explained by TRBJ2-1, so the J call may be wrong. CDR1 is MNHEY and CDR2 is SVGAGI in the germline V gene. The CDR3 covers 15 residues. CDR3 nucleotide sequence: TGTGCCAGCAGTCGCGGACTAGCGGGGGACAACGAGCAGTTCTTC. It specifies CASSRGLAGDNEQFF.

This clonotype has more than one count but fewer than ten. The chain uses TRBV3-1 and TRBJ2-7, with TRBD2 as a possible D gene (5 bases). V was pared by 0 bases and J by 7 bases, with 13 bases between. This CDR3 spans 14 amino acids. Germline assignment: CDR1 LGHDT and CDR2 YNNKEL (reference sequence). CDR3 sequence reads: CASSQDSTPGEQYF. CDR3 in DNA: TGTGCCAGCAGCCAAGACTCTACCCCGGGGGAGCAGTACTTC.

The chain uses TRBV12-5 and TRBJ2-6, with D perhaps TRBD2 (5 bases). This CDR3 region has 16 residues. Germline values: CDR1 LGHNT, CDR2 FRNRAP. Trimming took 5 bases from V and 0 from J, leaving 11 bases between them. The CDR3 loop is CASGRGFSSGANVLTF. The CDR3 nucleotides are TGTGCTAGTGGTCGGGGTTTTTCCTCTGGGGCCAACGTCCTGACTTTC. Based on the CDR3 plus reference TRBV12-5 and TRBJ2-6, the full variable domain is DARVTQTPRHKVTEMGQEVTMRCQPILGHNTVFWYRQTMMQGLELLAYFRNRAPLDDSGMPKDRFSAEMPDATLATLKIQPSEPRDSAVYFCASGRGFSSGANVLTFGAGSRLTVL.

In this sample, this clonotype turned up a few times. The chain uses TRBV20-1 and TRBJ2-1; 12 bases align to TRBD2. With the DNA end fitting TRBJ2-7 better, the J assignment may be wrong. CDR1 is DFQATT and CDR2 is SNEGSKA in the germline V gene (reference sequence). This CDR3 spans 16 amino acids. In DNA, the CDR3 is TGCAGTGCTGGTGGACTAGCGGGGAAACCTCTCCACGAGCAGTACTTC. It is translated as CSAGGLAGKPLHEQYF.

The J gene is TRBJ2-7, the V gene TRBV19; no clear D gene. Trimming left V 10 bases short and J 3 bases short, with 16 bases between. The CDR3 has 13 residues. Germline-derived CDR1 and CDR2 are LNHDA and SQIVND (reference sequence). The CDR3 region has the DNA TGTGCCATCAAGGTACTGAGCTTCTACGAGCAGTACTTC. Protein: CAIKVLSFYEQYF. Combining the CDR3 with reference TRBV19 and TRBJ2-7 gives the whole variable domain DGGITQSPKYLFRKEGQNVTLSCEQNLNHDAMYWYRQDPGQGLRLIYYSQIVNDFQKGDIAEGYSVSREKKESFPLTVTSAQKNPTAFYLCAIKVLSFYEQYFGPGTRLTVT.

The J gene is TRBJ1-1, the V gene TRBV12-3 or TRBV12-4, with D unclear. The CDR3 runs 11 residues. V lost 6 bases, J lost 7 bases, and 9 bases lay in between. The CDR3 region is CASRRTVEAFF. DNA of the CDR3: TGTGCCAGCAGGCGGACCGTTGAAGCTTTCTTT.

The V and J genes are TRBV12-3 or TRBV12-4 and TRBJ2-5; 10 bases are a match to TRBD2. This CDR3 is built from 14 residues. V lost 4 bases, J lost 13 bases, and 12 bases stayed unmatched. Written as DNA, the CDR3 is TGTGCCAGCAGTTCCCGAGCTAGCGGGGGTCTGGGGTACTTC. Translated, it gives CASSSRASGGLGYF.

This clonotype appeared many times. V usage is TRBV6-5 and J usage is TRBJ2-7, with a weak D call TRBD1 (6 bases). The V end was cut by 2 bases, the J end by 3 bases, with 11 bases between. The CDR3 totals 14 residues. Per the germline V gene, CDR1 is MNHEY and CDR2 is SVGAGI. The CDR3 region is CASSYGGASYEQYF. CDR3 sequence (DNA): TGTGCCAGCAGTTACGGGGGCGCGAGCTACGAGCAGTACTTC.

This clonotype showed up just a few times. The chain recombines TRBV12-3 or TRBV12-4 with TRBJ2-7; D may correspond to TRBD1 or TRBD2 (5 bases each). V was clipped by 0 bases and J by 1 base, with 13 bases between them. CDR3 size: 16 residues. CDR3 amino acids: CASSLALPGPSYEQYF. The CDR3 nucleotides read TGTGCCAGCAGTTTAGCCCTACCGGGACCATCCTACGAGCAGTACTTC.

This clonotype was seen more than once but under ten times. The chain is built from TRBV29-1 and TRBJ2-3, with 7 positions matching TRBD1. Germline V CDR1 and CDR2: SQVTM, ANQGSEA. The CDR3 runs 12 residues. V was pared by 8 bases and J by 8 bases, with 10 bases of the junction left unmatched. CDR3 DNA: TGCAGCTTCTGGACAGGCCAGGGTACGCAGTATTTT. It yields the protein CSFWTGQGTQYF.

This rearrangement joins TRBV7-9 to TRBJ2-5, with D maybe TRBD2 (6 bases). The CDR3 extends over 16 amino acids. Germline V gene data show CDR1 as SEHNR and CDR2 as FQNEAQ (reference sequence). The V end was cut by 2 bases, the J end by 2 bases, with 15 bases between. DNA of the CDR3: TGTGCCAGCAGCTTAATGGCTAGCCGGGGGCAAGAGACCCAGTACTTC. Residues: CASSLMASRGQETQYF.

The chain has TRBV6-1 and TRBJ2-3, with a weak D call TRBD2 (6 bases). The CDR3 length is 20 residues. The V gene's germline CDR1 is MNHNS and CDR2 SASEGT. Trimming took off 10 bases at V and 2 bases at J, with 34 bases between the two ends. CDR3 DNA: TGTGCCACCTATGCGGCGGCTAGCCGGCGGGATGCCGAAATCACAGATACGCAGTATTTT. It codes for CATYAAASRRDAEITDTQYF.

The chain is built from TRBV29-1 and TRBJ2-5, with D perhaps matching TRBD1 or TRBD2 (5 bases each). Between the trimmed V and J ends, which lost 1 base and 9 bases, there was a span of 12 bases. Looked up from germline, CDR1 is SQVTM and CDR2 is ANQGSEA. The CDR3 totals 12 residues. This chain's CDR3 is CSVEAGGAAQYF. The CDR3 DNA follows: TGCAGCGTTGAAGCTGGGGGTGCGGCCCAGTACTTC.

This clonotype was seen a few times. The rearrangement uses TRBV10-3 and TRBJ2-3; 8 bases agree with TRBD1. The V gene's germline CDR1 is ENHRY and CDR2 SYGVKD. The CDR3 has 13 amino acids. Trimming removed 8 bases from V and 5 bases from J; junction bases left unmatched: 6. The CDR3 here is CAIAGQGLDTQYF. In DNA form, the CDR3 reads TGTGCCATCGCCGGACAGGGCTTAGATACGCAGTATTTT.